The 15 T cell receptor beta chains listed next were all sequenced from one sample in a study of STAT3 mutations in large granular lymphocyte leukemia. The study, taken as a whole, reports: In T-cell large granular lymphocyte leukemia, about half of patients showed multiple immunodominant subclonotypes.

The protocol was immunoSEQ multiplex PCR, while the TCRdb copy is restricted to in-frame clones and leaves out a portion. The sample includes about 3,800 clones, more than 35% of them seen just once. These receptors' antigens are unknown. The sequenced sample was peripheral blood mononuclear cells. These receptors were collected from a man in his sixties with T-cell large granular lymphocyte leukemia. Some clones in this sample may be carry-over from other donors' samples.

The gene calls are TRBV30 and TRBJ1-6; perhaps TRBD1 as D (5 bases). In germline, CDR1 is GTSNPN, CDR2 SVGIG (reference sequence). The CDR3 consists of 14 residues. V was cut by 2 bases and J by 5 bases, with 10 bases left in between. CDR3 coding DNA: TGTGCCTGGAGTAGGGGAGAGAATAATTCACCCCTCCACTTT. This gives the protein CAWSRGENNSPLHF.

This chain joins TRBV5-1 and TRBJ1-1; 11 nucleotides match TRBD1. The J segment lost 11 bases and the V segment lost 4 bases, leaving 10 bases of the junction unmatched. Germline-derived CDR1 and CDR2 are SGHRS and YFSETQ. This CDR3 is 14 amino acids long. In nucleotides, the CDR3 is TGCGCCAGCAGCCCGGACAGGGGGCCGGGTGGGGCTTTCTTT. This codes for CASSPDRGPGGAFF.

The chain is built from TRBV5-1 and TRBJ2-2; TRBD2 agrees at 15 bases. Trimming at V came to 4 bases and at J to 6 bases, leaving 7 bases not matched to a gene. Germline V gives CDR1 SGHRS, CDR2 YFSETQ. The CDR3 contains 17 residues. The CDR3 nucleotides read TGCGCCAGCAGCACCTGGACTAGCGGGAGGGCCCCCGGGGAGCTGTTTTTT. This translates into CASSTWTSGRAPGELFF.

The chain is built from TRBV6-5 and TRBJ2-3; D remains unclear. The CDR3 is 14 residues long. The germline V gene has CDR1 MNHEY and CDR2 SVGAGI. V was trimmed by 6 bases and J by 7 bases, leaving 17 bases between them. CDR3 amino acids: CASRAGLSINTQYF. In DNA, the CDR3 is TGTGCCAGCAGGGCCGGGCTCAGCATAAATACGCAGTATTTT.

The rearrangement uses TRBV27 and TRBJ2-7; tentative D call: TRBD1 (8 bases). Between the trimmed V and J ends, which lost 6 bases and 4 bases, there was a span of 16 bases. The V gene's germline CDR1 is MNHEY and CDR2 SMNVEV (reference sequence). CDR3 length equals 14 residues. CDR3 amino acids: CASRTTGEGYEQYF. The CDR3 bases are TGTGCCAGCAGGACGACAGGGGAGGGGTACGAGCAGTACTTC.

This clone is medium-sized in the sample. This sequence joins TRBV5-4 and TRBJ2-1, with D unresolved. V shed 0 bases and J shed 6 bases, with 4 bases lying between them. The CDR3 consists of 12 residues. Germline V gene data show CDR1 as SGHNT and CDR2 as YYREEE (reference sequence). The CDR3: CASSLDTNEQFF. The CDR3 region has the DNA TGTGCCAGCAGCTTGGATACCAATGAGCAGTTCTTC.

This rearrangement joins TRBV18 to TRBJ2-3, with TRBD1 matching over 8 bases. This CDR3 region has 13 residues. J gave up 1 base and V 8 bases, and 2 bases lay outside the gene matches. Per germline, CDR1 KGHSH and CDR2 LQKENI. CDR3 nucleotide sequence: TGTGCCAGCCTACAGGGGGGCACAGATACGCAGTATTTT. Translation: CASLQGGTDTQYF.

V gene TRBV5-1 combines with J gene TRBJ2-3; weak D call: TRBD2 (6 bases). Germline values: CDR1 SGHRS, CDR2 YFSETQ. CDR3 length equals 20 residues. V lost 2 bases to trimming and J lost 0 bases, with 25 bases between them. The DNA for the CDR3 is TGCGCCAGCAGCTTCTATGTGGCGGGCTCAACGGGGGTTAGCACAGATACGCAGTATTTT. Its protein is CASSFYVAGSTGVSTDTQYF.

The chain combines TRBV5-1 with TRBJ2-3, with 10 bases fitting TRBD2. Germline loops: CDR1 SGHRS, CDR2 YFSETQ. After removal of 0 bases from V and 4 bases from J, the junction contained 2 bases not matched to a gene. The CDR3 runs to 15 residues. Here the CDR3 DNA reads TGCGCCAGCAGCTTGGAAAGCGGGGGGGCAGATACGCAGTATTTT. This encodes CASSLESGGADTQYF. The variable domain in full, completed from reference TRBV5-1 and TRBJ2-3, reads KAGVTQTPRYLIKTRGQQVTLSCSPISGHRSVSWYQQTPGQGLQFLFEYFSETQRNKGNFPGRFSGRQFSNSRSEMNVSTLELGDSALYLCASSLESGGADTQYFGPGTRLTVL.

This rearrangement joins TRBV25-1 to TRBJ1-6, with 9 positions matching TRBD1. J gave up 6 bases and V 7 bases, and 4 bases lay outside the gene matches. Germline CDR1 and CDR2: MGHDK and SYGVNS. The CDR3 spans 14 residues. In nucleotides, the CDR3 is TGTGCCAGCACAGAGGGACAGGGTAATTCACCCCTCCACTTT. Translating gives CASTEGQGNSPLHF.

This rearrangement joins TRBV5-4 to TRBJ1-1; no reliable D call. Trimming left V 0 bases short and J 0 bases short, with 9 bases between. Germline V gene data show CDR1 as SGHNT and CDR2 as YYREEE (reference sequence). This CDR3 has 15 residues. CDR3 residues: CASSLASTMNTEAFF. The CDR3 bases are TGTGCCAGCAGCTTGGCGTCGACAATGAACACTGAAGCTTTCTTT.

In this sample, this clone turned up a few times. The chain carries TRBV27 and TRBJ2-1, with D tentatively TRBD1 (6 bases). The germline gives CDR1 MNHEY, CDR2 SMNVEV (reference sequence). Trimming shortened V by 1 base and J by 8 bases, and 18 bases separated the two germline ends. The CDR3 covers 16 residues. Written as DNA, the CDR3 is TGTGCCAGCAGTTTATTATCCAGGCGAGGGGGTCATGAGCAGTTCTTC. It codes for CASSLLSRRGGHEQFF.

V is TRBV29-1 and J is TRBJ1-2, with 7 positions matching TRBD1. This CDR3 is built from 13 residues. Germline V gives CDR1 SQVTM, CDR2 ANQGSEA. V lost 7 bases to trimming and J lost 8 bases; unmatched junction nucleotides: 13. The CDR3 coding sequence is TGCAGCGCTCGGACAGGAGTTGTTGCGGGCTACACCTTC. This gives the protein CSARTGVVAGYTF.

There are a few counts of this clone. V gene TRBV18 combines with J gene TRBJ1-5; 9 nucleotides align to TRBD1. CDR3 length: 14 residues. Trimming took 6 bases from V and 6 from J; bases not matched to a gene: 6. Germline V gene sequence: CDR1 KGHSH, CDR2 LQKENI. The CDR3 region has the DNA TGTGCCAGCTCTATGGACAGGGGAGGTCAGCCCCAGCATTTT. This codes for CASSMDRGGQPQHF.

This chain uses TRBV19 with TRBJ2-2; maybe TRBD2 (5 bases). Germline CDR1 reads LNHDA; CDR2 reads SQIVND (reference sequence). The CDR3 runs to 16 residues. Between the trimmed V and J ends, which lost 2 bases and 2 bases, there was a span of 12 bases. The DNA of the CDR3 is TGTGCCAGTAGTATAAGTTGGAGGCCCAACACCGGGGAGCTGTTTTTT. Protein product: CASSISWRPNTGELFF.